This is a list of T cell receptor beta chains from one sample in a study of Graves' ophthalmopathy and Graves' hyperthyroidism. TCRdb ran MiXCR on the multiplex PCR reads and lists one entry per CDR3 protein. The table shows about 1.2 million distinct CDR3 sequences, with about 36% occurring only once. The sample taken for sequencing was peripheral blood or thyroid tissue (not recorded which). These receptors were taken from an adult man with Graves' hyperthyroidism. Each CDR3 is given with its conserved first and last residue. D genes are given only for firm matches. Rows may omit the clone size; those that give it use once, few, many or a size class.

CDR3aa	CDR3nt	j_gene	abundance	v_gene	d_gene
CASSESQFGNKATQYF	TGTGCCAGCAGTGAATCCCAATTCGGTAATAAAGCGACCCAGTACTTC	TRBJ2-5	.	TRBV25-1	.
CAASGTGEDNSPLHF	TGTGCCGCGTCCGGGACAGGGGAAGATAATTCACCCCTCCACTTT	TRBJ1-6	.	TRBV10-3	TRBD1
CASSLTGSNRPQHF	TGTGCCAGCAGCCTGACGGGAAGCAATCGGCCCCAGCATTTT	TRBJ1-5	.	TRBV7-2	.
CSATGTRERTGTGELFF	TGCAGTGCTACTGGGACTAGAGAGAGAACTGGGACCGGGGAGCTGTTTTTT	TRBJ2-2	.	TRBV20-1	TRBD2
CASSPGTVNTIYF	TGTGCCAGCAGTCCCGGGACGGTAAACACCATATATTTT	TRBJ1-3	once	TRBV7-9	.
CASSYPGQGDRETQYF	TGTGCCAGCAGCTATCCGGGACAGGGAGACCGAGAGACCCAGTACTTC	TRBJ2-5	many	TRBV7-9	TRBD1
CSARDHAGGRAGQYF	TGCAGTGCTAGAGATCATGCGGGGGGGCGCGCCGGGCAGTACTTC	TRBJ2-7	many	TRBV20-1	TRBD2
CASSWGTGGDTEAFF	TGTGCCAGCAGCTGGGGGACAGGGGGGGACACTGAAGCTTTCTTT	TRBJ1-1	few	TRBV7-2	TRBD1
CASTLRTGRNTEAFF	TGTGCCAGCACCTTAAGGACAGGTCGGAACACTGAAGCTTTCTTT	TRBJ1-1	few	TRBV6-6	TRBD1
CATRQGVYSNQPQHF	TGTGCCACGCGACAGGGGGTTTATAGCAATCAGCCCCAGCATTTT	TRBJ1-5	.	TRBV27	TRBD1
CASTYSDGQPQHF	TGTGCCAGTACCTACTCGGACGGGCAGCCCCAGCATTTT	TRBJ1-5	many	TRBV19	.
CASSLGAGGFTNEKLFF	TGTGCCAGCAGCTTAGGGGCAGGGGGCTTTACTAATGAAAAACTGTTTTTT	TRBJ1-4	.	TRBV11-2	TRBD1
CASSPPAGQGASYEQYF	TGCGCCAGCAGCCCCCCCGCCGGACAGGGAGCCTCCTACGAGCAGTACTTC	TRBJ2-7	.	TRBV5-1	TRBD1
CSARVGGGETQYF	TGCAGTGCTAGAGTTGGGGGTGGAGAGACCCAGTACTTC	TRBJ2-5	many	TRBV20-1	.
CSVERGDVAPLHF	TGCAGCGTTGAACGAGGGGACGTCGCACCCCTCCACTTT	TRBJ1-6	once	TRBV29-1	.
CAISQGKHTEAFF	TGTGCCATCAGCCAGGGGAAACACACTGAAGCTTTCTTT	TRBJ1-1	few	TRBV10-3	.
CSVEGDRNTEAFF	TGCAGCGTTGAAGGAGACAGGAACACTGAAGCTTTCTTT	TRBJ1-1	many	TRBV29-1	.
CASSDTGVVEQYF	TGTGCCAGCAGCGACACAGGGGTGGTCGAGCAGTACTTC	TRBJ2-7	.	TRBV7-9	TRBD1
CASSTRLAGDFTDTQYF	TGTGCCAGCAGTACCCGACTAGCGGGGGACTTCACAGATACGCAGTATTTT	TRBJ2-3	.	TRBV7-8	TRBD2
CASSLLRGRQTQYF	TGTGCCAGCAGCTTATTGAGGGGGAGACAGACCCAGTACTTC	TRBJ2-5	.	TRBV7-9	.
CASGTGASYEQYF	TGTGCCTCCGGGACAGGGGCAAGCTACGAGCAGTACTTC	TRBJ2-7	many	TRBV25-1	TRBD1
CASSLPTGSDTEAFF	TGTGCCAGCAGTCTACCTACAGGGTCCGACACTGAAGCTTTCTTT	TRBJ1-1	many	TRBV12-3/TRBV12-4	.
CASSITLGGYGYTF	TGTGCCAGCAGTATAACCTTAGGAGGCTATGGCTACACCTTC	TRBJ1-2	few	TRBV27	.
CASSRRDRGLTGELFF	TGTGCCAGCAGTCGCCGGGACAGGGGGTTGACCGGGGAGCTGTTTTTT	TRBJ2-2	few	TRBV2	TRBD1
CSVGIRGDWDEQYF	TGCAGCGTTGGGATCAGGGGAGACTGGGACGAGCAGTACTTC	TRBJ2-7	many	TRBV29-1	.
CASSKGGGPYEQYF	TGTGCCAGCAGTAAGGGCGGGGGCCCCTACGAGCAGTACTTC	TRBJ2-7	few	TRBV12-3/TRBV12-4	.